The sample holds a few counts of the clone carrying this TCR beta chain. These data originate in a study of T cells in Graves' hyperthyroidism and ophthalmopathy. This CDR3 is built from 17 residues. V lost 2 bases and J 9 bases, leaving 23 bases between the germline ends. Germline CDR1 MGHDK, CDR2 SYGVNS. Regions amplified from RNA transcripts were the TCR beta CDR3 regions. Using the HTBI primer set, a first-round RT-PCR was run on the TCR CDR3. TCRdb reanalysed the multiplex PCR reads using MiXCR and keeps one entry per CDR3 protein. The repertoire holds roughly 700,000 distinct CDR3 sequences, with roughly 17% as singletons. Stable Graves' hyperthyroidism denoted no ophthalmopathy progression over 18 months. The diagnoses drew upon clinical symptoms, serum thyroxine and TRAb, thyroid ultrasound and orbital computed tomography. PBMCs came from more than 8.5 ml fresh peripheral blood.

The chain has TRBV25-1 and TRBJ2-1, with TRBD1 as a possible D gene (5 bases). The receptor's source is a man in his fifties with Graves' hyperthyroidism. The specimen was blood. The CDR3 bases are TGTGCCAGCAGTGAAACGCAGACCGCGCGATTAAGGGGTGAGCAGTTCTTC. Amino acid sequence: CASSETQTARLRGEQFF. Drawing the rest from reference TRBV25-1 and TRBJ2-1, the complete variable domain is EADIYQTPRYLVIGTGKKITLECSQTMGHDKMYWYQQDPGMELHLIHYSYGVNSTEKGDLSSESTVSRIRTEHFPLTLESARPSHTSQYLCASSETQTARLRGEQFFGPGTRLTVL.